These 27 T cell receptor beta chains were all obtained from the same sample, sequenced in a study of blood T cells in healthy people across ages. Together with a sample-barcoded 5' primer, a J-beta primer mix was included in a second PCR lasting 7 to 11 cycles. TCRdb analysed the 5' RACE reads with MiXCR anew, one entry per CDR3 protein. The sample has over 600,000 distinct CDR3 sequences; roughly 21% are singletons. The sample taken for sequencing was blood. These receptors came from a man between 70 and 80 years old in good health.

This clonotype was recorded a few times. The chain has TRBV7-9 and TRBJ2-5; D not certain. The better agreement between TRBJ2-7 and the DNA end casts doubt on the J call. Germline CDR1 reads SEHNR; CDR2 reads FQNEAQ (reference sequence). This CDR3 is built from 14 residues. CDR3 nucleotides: TGTGCCAGCAGCTTATCCCCACTCCTCTACGAGCAGTACTTC. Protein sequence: CASSLSPLLYEQYF.

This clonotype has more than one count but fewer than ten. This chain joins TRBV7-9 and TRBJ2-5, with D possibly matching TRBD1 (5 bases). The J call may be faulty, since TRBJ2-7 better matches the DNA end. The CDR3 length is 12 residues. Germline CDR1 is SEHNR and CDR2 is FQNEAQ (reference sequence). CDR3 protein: CASSFRVDEQYF. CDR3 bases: TGTGCCAGCAGCTTCAGGGTTGACGAGCAGTACTTC.

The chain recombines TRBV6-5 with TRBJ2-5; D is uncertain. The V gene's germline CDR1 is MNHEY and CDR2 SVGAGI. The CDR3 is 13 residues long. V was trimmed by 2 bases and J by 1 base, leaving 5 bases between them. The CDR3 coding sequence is TGTGCCAGCAGTTACACAGCCCAAGAGACCCAGTACTTC. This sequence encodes CASSYTAQETQYF.

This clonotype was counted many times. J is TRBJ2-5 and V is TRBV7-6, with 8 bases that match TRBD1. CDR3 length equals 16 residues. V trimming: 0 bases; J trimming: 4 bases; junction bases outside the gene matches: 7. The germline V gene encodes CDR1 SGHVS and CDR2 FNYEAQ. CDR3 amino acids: CASSLATGGTGETQYF. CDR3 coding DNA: TGTGCCAGCAGCTTAGCAACAGGGGGTACGGGAGAGACCCAGTACTTC.

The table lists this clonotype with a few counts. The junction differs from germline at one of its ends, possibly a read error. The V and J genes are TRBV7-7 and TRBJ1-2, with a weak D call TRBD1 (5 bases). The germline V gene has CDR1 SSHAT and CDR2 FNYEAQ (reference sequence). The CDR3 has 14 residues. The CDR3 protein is CASSLGTPEDGYTF. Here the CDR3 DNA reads TGTGCTAGCAGCCTCGGGACGCCTGAGGATGGCTACACCTTC.

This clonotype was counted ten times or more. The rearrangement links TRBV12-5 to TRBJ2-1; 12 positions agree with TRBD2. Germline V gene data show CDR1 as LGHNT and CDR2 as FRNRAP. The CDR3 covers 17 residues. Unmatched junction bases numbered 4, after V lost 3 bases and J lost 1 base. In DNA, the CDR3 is TGTGCTAGTGGTTTCACGACTAGCGGGAGTTCCTACAATGAGCAGTTCTTC. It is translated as CASGFTTSGSSYNEQFF. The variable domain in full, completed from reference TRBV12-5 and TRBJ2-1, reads DARVTQTPRHKVTEMGQEVTMRCQPILGHNTVFWYRQTMMQGLELLAYFRNRAPLDDSGMPKDRFSAEMPDATLATLKIQPSEPRDSAVYFCASGFTTSGSSYNEQFFGPGTRLTVL.

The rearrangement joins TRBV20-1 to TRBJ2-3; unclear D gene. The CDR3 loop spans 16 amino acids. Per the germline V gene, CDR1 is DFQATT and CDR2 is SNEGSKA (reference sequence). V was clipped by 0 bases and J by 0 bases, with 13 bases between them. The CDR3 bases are TGCAGTGCTAGAGATCCCATCAGCCCTAGCACAGATACGCAGTATTTT. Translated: CSARDPISPSTDTQYF.

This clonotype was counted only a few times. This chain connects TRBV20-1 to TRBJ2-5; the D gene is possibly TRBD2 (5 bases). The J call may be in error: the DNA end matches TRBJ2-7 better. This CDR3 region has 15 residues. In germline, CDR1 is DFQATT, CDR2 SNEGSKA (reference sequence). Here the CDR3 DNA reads TGCAGTGCTAGAGATCCCCGGACTGAGGACTACGAGCAGTACTTC. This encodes CSARDPRTEDYEQYF.

DNA for the CDR3: TGTGCCAGCAGCCAAGCAGGGACAGGCCCTTACGAGCAGTACTTC. It specifies CASSQAGTGPYEQYF. The chain employs TRBV3-1 and TRBJ2-7; 8 bases are shared with TRBD1. The junction had 6 bases not matched to a gene; V was cut back by 1 base and J by 4 bases. Looked up from germline, CDR1 is LGHDT and CDR2 is YNNKEL (reference sequence). This CDR3 contains 15 residues.

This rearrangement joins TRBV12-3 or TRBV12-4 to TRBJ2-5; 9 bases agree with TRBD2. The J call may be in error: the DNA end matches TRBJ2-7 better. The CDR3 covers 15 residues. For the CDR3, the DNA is TGTGCCAGCAGTTTATTTGCGGGAGGGCAGTACGAGCAGTACTTC. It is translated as CASSLFAGGQYEQYF.

The CDR3 nucleotides are TGCGCCAGCAGCTTATCCTACAGTAATTTAGGGGGCTACACCTTC. Its protein is CASSLSYSNLGGYTF. This sequence joins TRBV5-1 and TRBJ1-2; no definite D call. This CDR3 has 15 residues. Trimming took 2 bases from V and 8 from J, leaving 19 bases between them. CDR1 is SGHRS, CDR2 YFSETQ, per germline.

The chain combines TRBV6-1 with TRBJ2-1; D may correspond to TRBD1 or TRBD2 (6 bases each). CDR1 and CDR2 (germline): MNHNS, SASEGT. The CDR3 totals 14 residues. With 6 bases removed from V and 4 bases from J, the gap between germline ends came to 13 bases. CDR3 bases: TGTGCCAGCAGGCCTAGGGGGGTATACAATGAGCAGTTCTTC. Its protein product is CASRPRGVYNEQFF.

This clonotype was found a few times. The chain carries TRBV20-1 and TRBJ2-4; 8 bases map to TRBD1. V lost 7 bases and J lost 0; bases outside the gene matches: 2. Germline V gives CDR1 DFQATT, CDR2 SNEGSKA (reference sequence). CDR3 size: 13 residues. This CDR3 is CSETGGAKNIQYF. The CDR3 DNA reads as TGCAGTGAAACAGGGGGAGCCAAAAACATTCAGTACTTC.

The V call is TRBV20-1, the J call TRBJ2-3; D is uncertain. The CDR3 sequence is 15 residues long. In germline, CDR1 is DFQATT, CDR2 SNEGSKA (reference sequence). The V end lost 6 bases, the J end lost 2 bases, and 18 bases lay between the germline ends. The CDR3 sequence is CSALSPTTNTDTQYF. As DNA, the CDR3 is TGCAGTGCACTATCTCCGACGACCAACACAGATACGCAGTATTTT.

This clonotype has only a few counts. The CDR3 loop is CASSLRGQGYNEQFF. The CDR3 region has the DNA TGTGCCAGCAGTTTAAGGGGACAGGGATACAATGAGCAGTTCTTC. J is TRBJ2-1 and V is TRBV12-3 or TRBV12-4, with 9 bases fitting TRBD1. This CDR3 has 15 amino acids. V was pared by 2 bases and J by 4 bases, with 3 bases of the junction left unmatched.

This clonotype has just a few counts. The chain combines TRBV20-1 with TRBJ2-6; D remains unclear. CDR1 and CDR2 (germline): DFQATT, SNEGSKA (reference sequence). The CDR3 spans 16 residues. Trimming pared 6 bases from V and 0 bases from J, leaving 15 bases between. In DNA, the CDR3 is TGCAGTGCCATTCAAATGGAGCGCTCTGGGGCCAACGTCCTGACTTTC. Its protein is CSAIQMERSGANVLTF.

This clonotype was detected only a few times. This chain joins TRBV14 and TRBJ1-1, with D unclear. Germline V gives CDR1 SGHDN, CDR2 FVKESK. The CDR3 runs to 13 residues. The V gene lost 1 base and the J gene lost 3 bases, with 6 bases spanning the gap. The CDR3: CASSQVTDTEAFF. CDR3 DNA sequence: TGTGCCAGCAGCCAAGTCACAGACACTGAAGCTTTCTTT.

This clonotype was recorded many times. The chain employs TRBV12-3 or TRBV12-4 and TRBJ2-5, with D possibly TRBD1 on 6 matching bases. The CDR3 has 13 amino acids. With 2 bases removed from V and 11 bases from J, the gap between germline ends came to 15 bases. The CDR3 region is CASSLSHREQQYF. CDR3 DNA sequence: TGTGCCAGCAGTTTATCCCACAGGGAACAGCAGTACTTC.

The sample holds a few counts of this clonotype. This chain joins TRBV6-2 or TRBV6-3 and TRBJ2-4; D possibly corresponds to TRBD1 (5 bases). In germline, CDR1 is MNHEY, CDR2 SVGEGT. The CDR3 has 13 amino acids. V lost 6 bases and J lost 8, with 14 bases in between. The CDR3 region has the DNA TGTGCCAGCAGCCGAGGAATGGGGCACATTCAGTACTTC. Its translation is CASSRGMGHIQYF.

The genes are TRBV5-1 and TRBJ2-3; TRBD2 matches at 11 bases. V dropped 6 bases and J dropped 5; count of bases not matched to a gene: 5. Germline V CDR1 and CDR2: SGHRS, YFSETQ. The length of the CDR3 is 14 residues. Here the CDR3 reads CASNLGTSGDTQYF. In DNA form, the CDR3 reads TGCGCCAGCAACCTAGGGACTAGCGGAGATACGCAGTATTTT.

CDR3 sequence (DNA): TGTGCCATCAGTGAAGCTGGGGGTTACACAGATACGCAGTATTTT. This encodes CAISEAGGYTDTQYF. J is TRBJ2-3 and V is TRBV10-3, with D tentatively TRBD1 or TRBD2 (5 bases each). Germline values: CDR1 ENHRY, CDR2 SYGVKD. The CDR3 has 15 residues. Trimming stripped 3 bases from V and 2 bases from J, with 12 bases between.

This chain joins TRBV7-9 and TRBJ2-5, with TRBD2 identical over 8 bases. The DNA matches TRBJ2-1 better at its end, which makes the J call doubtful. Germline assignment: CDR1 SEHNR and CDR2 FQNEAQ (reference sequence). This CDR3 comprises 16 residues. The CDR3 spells CASSSPLRGAVLEQFF. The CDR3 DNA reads TGTGCCAGCAGCTCCCCTTTGCGGGGGGCGGTTTTGGAGCAGTTCTTC.

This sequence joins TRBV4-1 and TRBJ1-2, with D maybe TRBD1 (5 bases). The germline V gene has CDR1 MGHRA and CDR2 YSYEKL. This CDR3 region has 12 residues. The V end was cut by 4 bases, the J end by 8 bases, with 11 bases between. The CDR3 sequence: CASSRRGDGYTF. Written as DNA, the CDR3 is TGCGCCAGCAGCCGGAGAGGGGACGGCTACACCTTC.

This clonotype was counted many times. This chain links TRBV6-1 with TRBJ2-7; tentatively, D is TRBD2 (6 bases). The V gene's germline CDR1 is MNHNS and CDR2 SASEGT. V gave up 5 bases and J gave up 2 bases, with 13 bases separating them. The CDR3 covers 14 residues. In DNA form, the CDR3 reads TGTGCCAGCAGTCTGGCGGGGTACCCCTACGAGCAGTACTTC. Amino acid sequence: CASSLAGYPYEQYF.

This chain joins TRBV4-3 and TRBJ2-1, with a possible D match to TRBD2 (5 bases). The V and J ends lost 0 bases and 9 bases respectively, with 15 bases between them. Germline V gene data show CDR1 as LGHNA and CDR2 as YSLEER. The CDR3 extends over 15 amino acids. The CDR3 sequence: CASSQDIGRSGEQFF. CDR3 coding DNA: TGCGCCAGCAGCCAAGATATAGGGAGATCAGGTGAGCAGTTCTTC.

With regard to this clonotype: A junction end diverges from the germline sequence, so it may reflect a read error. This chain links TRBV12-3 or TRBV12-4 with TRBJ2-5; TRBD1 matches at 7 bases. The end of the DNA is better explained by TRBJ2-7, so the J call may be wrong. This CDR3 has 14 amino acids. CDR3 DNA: TGTGCCCGCAGTACCGGGACAGAGGGGTACGAGCAGTACTTC. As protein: CARSTGTEGYEQYF.

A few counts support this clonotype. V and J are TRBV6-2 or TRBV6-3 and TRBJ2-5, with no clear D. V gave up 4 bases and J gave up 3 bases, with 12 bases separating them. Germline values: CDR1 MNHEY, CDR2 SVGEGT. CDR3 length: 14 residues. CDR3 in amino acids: CASSLTSTKETQYF. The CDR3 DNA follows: TGTGCCAGCAGTTTGACATCGACAAAAGAGACCCAGTACTTC.